In this sample, the clone carrying this TCR beta chain turned up a few times. TCR beta CDR3 region amplification was performed from RNA transcripts. A first-round RT-PCR of the TCR CDR3 used the HTBI primer set. MiXCR, applied by TCRdb to the multiplex PCR reads, yields one record per CDR3 protein. Of approximately 600,000 distinct CDR3 sequences in the sample, about a fifth were seen once. The junction had 7 bases not matched to a gene; V was cut back by 3 bases and J by 7 bases. The germline V gene has CDR1 SGDLS and CDR2 YYNGEE. The CDR3 is 14 residues long. The data were taken from a study of T cells in Graves' hyperthyroidism and ophthalmopathy. About the study: Peripheral blood was secured at the point of initial diagnosis, before any treatment.

The study excluded patients with uncontrolled infection, other autoimmune disease, pregnancy or lactation. An approximately 10 ml volume of fresh peripheral blood provided the PBMCs. Sequenced: blood. This chain connects TRBV9 to TRBJ1-2, with 9 bases lining up with TRBD1. This clonotype was obtained from a man aged 25-45 years with Graves' ophthalmopathy. This CDR3 reads CASSDVQGATGYTF. CDR3 sequence (DNA): TGTGCCAGCAGCGACGTACAGGGGGCGACTGGCTACACCTTC. The full variable domain, in which reference TRBV9 and TRBJ1-2 provide the parts outside the CDR3, is DSGVTQTPKHLITATGQRVTLRCSPRSGDLSVYWYQQSLDQGLQFLIQYYNGEERAKGNILERFSAQQFPDLHSELNLSSLELGDSALYFCASSDVQGATGYTFGSGTRLTVV.